Each of the 16 T cell receptor beta chains below was sequenced from the same sample in a study of preoperative IRX-2 immunotherapy in early breast cancer. Stated treatment: preoperative locoregional IRX-2 cytokine immunotherapy. Repertoires were generated with immunoSEQ multiplex PCR, while TCRdb's copy carries only in-frame clones and drops some. Here the sample spans about 37,000 clones, 75% to 85% being singletons. The specimen was lymph node tissue, collected after IRX-2 immunotherapy. All receptors derive from a human donor with breast cancer.

V usage is TRBV28 and J usage is TRBJ1-1; D is possibly TRBD1 (6 bases). V shed 2 bases and J shed 5 bases, with 18 bases lying between them. The CDR3 has 16 amino acids. Germline V gives CDR1 MDHEN, CDR2 SYDVKM. In nucleotides, the CDR3 is TGTGCCAGCAGTTTAGGGGACACAAGGATAATGACTGAAGCTTTCTTT. Protein sequence: CASSLGDTRIMTEAFF.

DNA for the CDR3: TGTGCCAGCTCACCAAGGGGCAGCCAAGCTTTCTTT. Translation gives CASSPRGSQAFF. The chain has TRBV18 and TRBJ1-1; tentatively, D is TRBD1 (5 bases). There are 12 residues in the CDR3. The germline V gene encodes CDR1 KGHSH and CDR2 LQKENI. V gave up 2 bases and J gave up 9 bases, with 10 bases separating them. Full variable domain (remainder filled in from reference TRBV18 and TRBJ1-1): NAGVMQNPRHLVRRRGQEARLRCSPMKGHSHVYWYRQLPEEGLKFMVYLQKENIIDESGMPKERFSAEFPKEGPSILRIQQVVRGDSAAYFCASSPRGSQAFFGQGTRLTVV.

CDR3 bases: TGCAGCGTTGAAGATCCCGACCTGGGGGACATTCAGTACTTC. Translation gives CSVEDPDLGDIQYF. This chain connects TRBV29-1 to TRBJ2-4; perhaps D is TRBD1 or TRBD2 (5 bases each). The CDR3 contains 14 residues. Germline lookup yields CDR1 SQVTM and CDR2 ANQGSEA. The germline V and J ends were trimmed by 0 bases and 8 bases, with 14 bases remaining between them. Full variable domain (missing parts from reference TRBV29-1 and TRBJ2-4): SAVISQKPSRDICQRGTSLTIQCQVDSQVTMMFWYRQQPGQSLTLIATANQGSEATYESGFVIDKFPISRPNLTFSTLTVSNMSPEDSSIYLCSVEDPDLGDIQYFGAGTRLSVL.

The chain recombines TRBV2 with TRBJ2-7; D call uncertain. CDR1 and CDR2 (germline): SNHLY, FYNNEI. V lost 7 bases to trimming and J lost 1 base, with 14 bases between them. The CDR3 sequence is 14 residues long. The CDR3 sequence is CASNLKGPSYEQYF. CDR3 coding DNA: TGTGCCAGCAACTTAAAAGGACCTTCCTACGAGCAGTACTTC.

Concerning this clone: Its ends do not fully match the called genes, so a read error is possible. The J gene is TRBJ1-6, the V gene TRBV7-6; perhaps TRBD1 as D (6 bases). Germline CDR1 reads SGHVS; CDR2 reads FNYEAQ. The CDR3 extends over 15 amino acids. The CDR3 region has the DNA TGTGTCAGCAGCGAGGGGCCCAGGGGTAATTCACCCCTCCACTTT. It yields the protein CVSSEGPRGNSPLHF. The variable domain in full, completed from reference TRBV7-6 and TRBJ1-6, reads GAGVSQSPRYKVTKRGQDVALRCDPISGHVSLYWYRQALGQGPEFLTYFNYEAQQDKSGLPNDRFSAERPEGSISTLTIQRTEQRDSAMYRCVSSEGPRGNSPLHFGNGTRLTVT.

Concerning this clone: Other DNA variants within this sample encode the same CDR3. CDR3 loop: CASSLGGSGNTIYF. Here the CDR3 DNA reads TGTGCCAGCAGCTTAGGCGGTTCTGGAAACACCATATATTTT. The chain has TRBV11-3 and TRBJ1-3; D gene uncertain. Trimming took off 1 base at V and 1 base at J, with 5 bases between the two ends. CDR1 and CDR2 (germline): SGHNT, YENEEA. CDR3 length: 14 amino acids.

V is TRBV6-8 and J is TRBJ1-6; 7 nucleotides line up with TRBD1. This CDR3 spans 13 amino acids. The V segment lost 5 bases and the J segment 8 bases; nucleotides outside the gene matches: 3. The V gene's germline CDR1 is MNHGY and CDR2 SAAAGT. The CDR3 here is CASSADRDSPLHF. CDR3 sequence (DNA): TGTGCCAGCAGTGCTGACAGGGATTCACCCCTCCACTTT.

The chain carries TRBV11-3 and TRBJ2-2; 8 bases match TRBD1. The CDR3 is 16 amino acids. J lost 4 bases, V lost 6 bases, and 10 bases had no gene match. Germline V CDR1 and CDR2: SGHNT, YENEEA. The CDR3 spells CASRDSGQGPTGELFF. The CDR3 coding sequence is TGTGCCAGCAGGGATTCTGGACAGGGCCCCACCGGGGAGCTGTTTTTT.

The chain links TRBV11-3 to TRBJ1-4; the match to TRBD1 covers 7 bases. Germline CDR1 is SGHNT and CDR2 is YENEEA. V dropped 5 bases and J dropped 5; count of bases not matched to a gene: 8. The CDR3 has 15 amino acids. CDR3 residues: CASSLIRGINEKLFF. CDR3 nucleotide sequence: TGTGCCAGCAGCCTAATCAGGGGGATCAATGAAAAACTGTTTTTT.

The chain recombines TRBV6-8 with TRBJ2-7; 10 bases align to TRBD2. The CDR3 sequence is 15 residues long. From germline, CDR1 is MNHGY and CDR2 SAAAGT. With 2 bases clipped from V and 4 bases from J, the junction kept 5 bases outside the gene matches. CDR3: CASSYPSGGAYEQYF. CDR3 DNA: TGTGCCAGCAGTTACCCCAGCGGGGGGGCTTACGAGCAGTACTTC.

This chain uses TRBV11-3 with TRBJ1-3, with a possible D match to TRBD1 (5 bases). This CDR3 has 16 residues. Germline CDR1 reads SGHNT; CDR2 reads YENEEA. Trimming took 4 bases from V and 0 from J, leaving 13 bases between them. This chain's CDR3 is CASSSRDSDSGNTIYF. Written as DNA, the CDR3 is TGTGCCAGCAGCTCGAGAGACAGCGACTCTGGAAACACCATATATTTT.

About this clone: Mismatch with germline at one junction end may stem from a read error. V and J are TRBV6-8 and TRBJ1-2, with 8 bases that match TRBD1. The CDR3 totals 14 residues. Germline values: CDR1 MNHGY, CDR2 SAAAGT. DNA of the CDR3: TGTGCCATCAGTGTTACAGGGGGGGACTATGGCTACACCTTC. Translating it yields CAISVTGGDYGYTF.

This clone was detected once. The chain carries TRBV7-1 and TRBJ2-2, with D tentatively TRBD1 (5 bases). TRBV7-1 is an open reading frame whose function is uncertain. With 5 bases removed from V and 4 bases from J, the gap between germline ends came to 11 bases. CDR3 length equals 14 residues. CDR3 sequence (DNA): TGTGCCAGCAGCCTCGCAAGGGGCACCGGGGAGCTGTTTTTT. Translation: CASSLARGTGELFF.

The V call is TRBV28, the J call TRBJ1-1, with no clear D. This CDR3 contains 12 residues. CDR1 is MDHEN, CDR2 SYDVKM, per germline. The ends were cut back, 4 bases at V and 6 bases at J, with 9 bases in the middle. CDR3 DNA: TGTGCCAGCAGTTGGGCCGTCGCTGAAGCTTTCTTT. Encoded protein: CASSWAVAEAFF. Filled out from reference TRBV28 and TRBJ1-1, the complete variable domain reads DVKVTQSSRYLVKRTGEKVFLECVQDMDHENMFWYRQDPGLGLRLIYFSYDVKMKEKGDIPEGYSVSREKKERFSLILESASTNQTSMYLCASSWAVAEAFFGQGTRLTVV.

The chain is built from TRBV19 and TRBJ1-1; D remains unclear. Trimming pared 7 bases from V and 1 base from J, leaving 10 bases between. This CDR3 contains 13 residues. CDR1 is LNHDA, CDR2 SQIVND, per germline (reference sequence). The CDR3 reads CASMIVANTEAFF. The CDR3 DNA reads TGTGCCAGTATGATTGTAGCGAACACTGAAGCTTTCTTT. The full variable domain, with the rest looked up from reference TRBV19 and TRBJ1-1, is DGGITQSPKYLFRKEGQNVTLSCEQNLNHDAMYWYRQDPGQGLRLIYYSQIVNDFQKGDIAEGYSVSREKKESFPLTVTSAQKNPTAFYLCASMIVANTEAFFGQGTRLTVV.

The J gene is TRBJ1-4, the V gene TRBV5-1; 7 bases are a match to TRBD1. Trimming removed 3 bases from V and 5 bases from J; junction bases left unmatched: 4. CDR3 length: 14 amino acids. Germline V CDR1 and CDR2: SGHRS, YFSETQ. Written as DNA, the CDR3 is TGCGCCAGCAGCTCGGGACAGCAAAATGAAAAACTGTTTTTT. Its translation is CASSSGQQNEKLFF. Full variable domain (rest looked up from reference TRBV5-1 and TRBJ1-4): KAGVTQTPRYLIKTRGQQVTLSCSPISGHRSVSWYQQTPGQGLQFLFEYFSETQRNKGNFPGRFSGRQFSNSRSEMNVSTLELGDSALYLCASSSGQQNEKLFFGSGTQLSVL.